Listed below are T cell receptor beta chains from one sample, sequenced in a study of shared clonotypes between healthy human individuals. The protocol was immunoSEQ multiplex PCR, while the TCRdb copy is restricted to in-frame clones and leaves out a portion. This table has around 330,000 clones, roughly 70% appearing once. The sample was memory CD4+ T cells sorted from blood. All receptors come from a man between 25 and 39 years old in good health. Both conserved end residues are part of each CDR3. Each record gives: J gene, clone size, D gene, V gene, CDR3 DNA, CDR3 protein. A D gene is named only where the DNA matches it firmly. Clone size is not always given. Where it is, it says once, few, many or a class for expanded clones.

TRBJ2-1 many NA TRBV4-1 TGCGCCAGCAGCCAAGCTCCGGAGCTCAATGAGCAGTTCTTC CASSQAPELNEQFF
TRBJ2-2 NA NA TRBV7-3 TGTGCCAGCAGCTTAGCCGGGGAGCTGTTTTTT CASSLAGELFF
TRBJ2-7 NA NA TRBV5-1 TGCGCCAGCAGCCCCGCAACCGTCCACTACGAGCAGTACTTC CASSPATVHYEQYF
TRBJ2-2 few TRBD1 TRBV7-2 TGTGCCAGCAGCTTCCGACAGGGGGCCCGCACCGGGGAGCTGTTTTTT CASSFRQGARTGELFF
TRBJ1-2 NA NA TRBV7-6 TGTGCCAGCAGCTTAGCGACCGGTGGCTACACCTTC CASSLATGGYTF
TRBJ1-4 NA TRBD1 TRBV10-1 TGCGCCAGCATGGACAGGGGAGGAAAACTGTTTTTT CASMDRGGKLFF
TRBJ2-5 NA NA TRBV9 TGTGCCAGCAGCTCGGCCCCTCAAGAGACCCAGTACTTC CASSSAPQETQYF
TRBJ2-7 few TRBD1 TRBV28 TGTGCCAGCAGCACAGGGGGCAGTTACTACGAGCAGTACTTC CASSTGGSYYEQYF
TRBJ1-2 NA NA TRBV11-2 TGTGCCAGCAGCTTCTTGGGGAATTATGGCTACACCTTC CASSFLGNYGYTF
TRBJ1-1 NA NA TRBV10-3 TGTGCCATCAGTGAGTCGGGAAAAGTGCTTTTTACTGAAGCTTTCTTT CAISESGKVLFTEAFF
TRBJ1-6 few NA TRBV11-3 TGTGCCAGCAATCCGGGACGCCCATGCAATTCACCCCTCCACTTT CASNPGRPCNSPLHF
TRBJ1-5 NA NA TRBV2 TGTGCCAGCAGTGAAATTCCGGCAGGGCCTCAGCCCCAGCATTTT CASSEIPAGPQPQHF
TRBJ1-1 NA NA TRBV7-8 TGTGCCAGCACCTCCGCAGGGCCAAACACTGAAGCTTTCTTT CASTSAGPNTEAFF
TRBJ2-7 NA NA TRBV2 TGTGCCAGCAGTGTGGAGGCGAGCGAGCAGTACTTC CASSVEASEQYF
TRBJ1-1 NA NA TRBV5-1 TGCGCCAGCAGCTTGGATCCGAACACTGAAGCTTTCTTT CASSLDPNTEAFF
TRBJ2-3 NA NA TRBV5-1 TGCGCCAGCACCCTGGTCACAGACAGCACAGATACGCAGTATTTT CASTLVTDSTDTQYF
TRBJ2-4 NA NA TRBV4-1 TGCGCCAGCAGCCGGTCGGCCAATGGGAATTTAGCCAAAAACATTCAGTACTTC CASSRSANGNLAKNIQYF
TRBJ1-1 NA NA TRBV7-9 TGTGCCAGCAGCCCCGCCCTCGGGCCGGTGAACACTGAAGCTTTCTTT CASSPALGPVNTEAFF
TRBJ2-7 NA NA TRBV11-2 TGTGCCAGCACCCTCATCAGGGGAGGACACGAGCAGTACTTC CASTLIRGGHEQYF
TRBJ1-1 NA NA TRBV7-9 TGTGCCAGCAGCTTCGCCATAGGTGGGTTCACTGAAGCTTTCTTT CASSFAIGGFTEAFF
TRBJ1-5 NA NA TRBV19 TGTGCCAGCGCCCAGGGAGCAAGGAATCAGCCCCAGCATTTT CASAQGARNQPQHF
TRBJ2-7 NA TRBD2 TRBV5-1 TGCGCCAGCAGCATCGGGACTAGCGGGAGGGGATACGAGCAGTACTTC CASSIGTSGRGYEQYF
TRBJ2-7 NA TRBD2 TRBV9 TGTGCCAGCAGCGTAGAAGGTAGCGGGAGTAACGAGCAGTACTTC CASSVEGSGSNEQYF